This T cell receptor (beta chain) was sequenced during a study of blood T cells in healthy people across ages. Study observations and caveats: Diversity figures derived from one million T cells were judged to underestimate the true value.

Turning to this clonotype: As yet, its antigen is unknown.

A J-beta primer mix and a sample-barcoded 5' primer were used in a second PCR of roughly 7 to 12 cycles. TCRdb analysed the 5' RACE reads with MiXCR anew, one entry per CDR3 protein. This table has over 1.5 million distinct CDR3 sequences, about 50% appearing once. Extracted total RNA amounted to at least 5.5 micrograms for each sample. Germline V gene sequence: CDR1 MDHEN, CDR2 SYDVKM. Deletions cut 2 bases from V and 4 bases from J, with 17 bases between. The CDR3 totals 16 residues. The TCR was taken from a woman aged 40 to 50 in good health. J is TRBJ1-2 and V is TRBV28, with D possibly TRBD1 on 5 matching bases. Sequencing used blood. The CDR3 nucleotides read TGTGCCAGCAGTTTAGAAGGGCAGACGGGGGGCTATGGCTACACCTTC. Protein sequence: CASSLEGQTGGYGYTF.